A selection of T cell receptor beta chains follows, all from one sample in a study of blood T cells in healthy people across ages. TCRdb re-called the 5' RACE reads through MiXCR, storing one row per CDR3 protein. The table shows around 1,600,000 distinct CDR3 sequences, with 40% to 45% occurring only once. Source material: blood. These receptors were obtained from a woman under 30 in good health. The CDR3 runs from the conserved cysteine through the conserved F or W. Fields, in order: CDR3 protein, CDR3 DNA, D gene, J gene, clone size, V gene. A D gene is named only where the DNA matches it firmly. Only some rows state a clone size, as once, few, many or a class for expanded clones.

CDR3 protein: CSVVEGPGPDEQYF; CDR3 DNA: TGCAGCGTTGTAGAGGGCCCCGGGCCGGACGAGCAGTACTTC; D gene: .; J gene: TRBJ2-7; clone size: .; V gene: TRBV29-1
CDR3 protein: CASNRLATIYEQYF; CDR3 DNA: TGTGCCAGCAATAGACTAGCGACAATCTACGAGCAGTACTTC; D gene: TRBD2; J gene: TRBJ2-7; clone size: few; V gene: TRBV28
CDR3 protein: CSARDWRETEAFF; CDR3 DNA: TGCAGTGCTAGAGATTGGAGGGAAACTGAAGCTTTCTTT; D gene: .; J gene: TRBJ1-1; clone size: .; V gene: TRBV20-1
CDR3 protein: CATSRDQEETQYF; CDR3 DNA: TGTGCCACCAGCAGAGACCAGGAAGAGACCCAGTACTTC; D gene: .; J gene: TRBJ2-5; clone size: .; V gene: TRBV15
CDR3 protein: CASSLRAGAVRNQPQHF; CDR3 DNA: TGTGCCAGCAGTTTGAGGGCAGGGGCTGTGAGGAATCAGCCCCAGCATTTT; D gene: .; J gene: TRBJ1-5; clone size: few; V gene: TRBV12-3/TRBV12-4
CDR3 protein: CASSSRRGTEAFF; CDR3 DNA: TGTGCCAGCAGCTCCCGACGGGGGACTGAAGCTTTCTTT; D gene: .; J gene: TRBJ1-1; clone size: few; V gene: TRBV7-2
CDR3 protein: CASKGLLDYNEQFF; CDR3 DNA: TGTGCCAGCAAGGGGTTGTTAGACTACAATGAGCAGTTCTTC; D gene: .; J gene: TRBJ2-1; clone size: .; V gene: TRBV27
CDR3 protein: CASRRAPGEKLFF; CDR3 DNA: TGTGCCAGCAGGCGAGCCCCAGGGGAAAAACTGTTTTTT; D gene: .; J gene: TRBJ1-4; clone size: .; V gene: TRBV12-3/TRBV12-4
CDR3 protein: CASSQEAGGPYSEQFF; CDR3 DNA: TGTGCCAGCAGCCAAGAGGCGGGAGGGCCTTACAGTGAGCAGTTCTTC; D gene: TRBD2; J gene: TRBJ2-1; clone size: .; V gene: TRBV4-2
CDR3 protein: CASRETGGERQETQYF; CDR3 DNA: TGTGCCAGCAGAGAAACAGGGGGCGAGCGTCAAGAGACCCAGTACTTC; D gene: TRBD1; J gene: TRBJ2-5; clone size: .; V gene: TRBV7-6
CDR3 protein: CASSFQGSREKLFF; CDR3 DNA: TGTGCCAGCAGCTTCCAAGGTTCACGTGAAAAACTGTTTTTT; D gene: .; J gene: TRBJ1-4; clone size: few; V gene: TRBV7-2
CDR3 protein: CASRGTSLTYNEQFF; CDR3 DNA: TGTGCCAGCAGGGGGACTAGCTTAACCTACAATGAGCAGTTCTTC; D gene: TRBD2; J gene: TRBJ2-1; clone size: .; V gene: TRBV27
CDR3 protein: CSAMGDFRDYEQYF; CDR3 DNA: TGCAGTGCTATGGGGGACTTTCGGGACTACGAGCAGTACTTC; D gene: .; J gene: TRBJ2-7; clone size: .; V gene: TRBV20-1
CDR3 protein: CASSLTGGIETQYF; CDR3 DNA: TGTGCCAGCAGTTTGACAGGGGGGATTGAGACCCAGTACTTC; D gene: TRBD1; J gene: TRBJ2-5; clone size: .; V gene: TRBV12-3/TRBV12-4
CDR3 protein: CASNSGQIYSNQPQHF; CDR3 DNA: TGTGCCAGCAACTCGGGACAGATTTATAGCAATCAGCCCCAGCATTTT; D gene: TRBD1; J gene: TRBJ1-5; clone size: .; V gene: TRBV6-6
CDR3 protein: CASSLDGKGYYGYTF; CDR3 DNA: TGTGCCAGCAGCTTAGACGGGAAGGGCTACTATGGCTACACCTTC; D gene: .; J gene: TRBJ1-2; clone size: few; V gene: TRBV7-2
CDR3 protein: CASSFDYPYEQYF; CDR3 DNA: TGTGCCAGCAGCTTCGACTACCCCTACGAGCAGTACTTC; D gene: .; J gene: TRBJ2-7; clone size: .; V gene: TRBV7-2
CDR3 protein: CVSSLDFRNEQYF; CDR3 DNA: TGTGTCAGCAGCTTAGACTTCAGGAACGAGCAGTACTTC; D gene: .; J gene: TRBJ2-7; clone size: .; V gene: TRBV7-2
CDR3 protein: CASSPTSGDYEQYF; CDR3 DNA: TGTGCCAGCAGCCCTACTAGCGGTGACTACGAGCAGTACTTC; D gene: TRBD2; J gene: TRBJ2-7; clone size: few; V gene: TRBV4-2
CDR3 protein: CASSYLVITGELFF; CDR3 DNA: TGTGCCAGCAGTTACTTAGTTATCACCGGGGAGCTGTTTTTT; D gene: .; J gene: TRBJ2-2; clone size: .; V gene: TRBV6-6
CDR3 protein: CASSLDYGSSSYNSPPHF; CDR3 DNA: TGTGCCAGCAGCTTAGATTACGGATCAAGCTCCTATAATTCACCCCCCCACTTT; D gene: .; J gene: TRBJ1-6; clone size: .; V gene: TRBV7-9
CDR3 protein: CASSLKGDTDTQYF; CDR3 DNA: TGTGCCAGCAGCTTAAAAGGAGACACAGATACGCAGTATTTT; D gene: .; J gene: TRBJ2-3; clone size: .; V gene: TRBV7-9
CDR3 protein: CASSFIGGEAFF; CDR3 DNA: TGTGCCAGCAGCTTCATAGGGGGTGAAGCTTTCTTT; D gene: .; J gene: TRBJ1-1; clone size: .; V gene: TRBV7-2
CDR3 protein: CASSLATSGGEQFF; CDR3 DNA: TGCGCCAGCAGCTTGGCGACTAGTGGTGGTGAGCAGTTCTTC; D gene: .; J gene: TRBJ2-1; clone size: .; V gene: TRBV5-1
CDR3 protein: CAGRRPNRYEQYF; CDR3 DNA: TGTGCCGGCAGAAGGCCAAACCGCTACGAGCAGTACTTC; D gene: .; J gene: TRBJ2-7; clone size: .; V gene: TRBV6-5
CDR3 protein: CASSYWDRGAEAFF; CDR3 DNA: TGTGCCAGCAGTTACTGGGACAGGGGGGCTGAAGCTTTCTTT; D gene: TRBD1; J gene: TRBJ1-1; clone size: .; V gene: TRBV6-5
CDR3 protein: CASSVRGASSTDTQYF; CDR3 DNA: TGTGCCAGCAGCGTCAGGGGGGCTTCTAGCACAGATACGCAGTATTTT; D gene: .; J gene: TRBJ2-3; clone size: .; V gene: TRBV3-1
CDR3 protein: CSVVGLAEEGGTNTQYF; CDR3 DNA: TGCAGCGTTGTTGGCTTAGCGGAAGAGGGGGGCACAAATACGCAGTATTTT; D gene: .; J gene: TRBJ2-3; clone size: .; V gene: TRBV29-1
CDR3 protein: CASSLFGTELNQPQHF; CDR3 DNA: TGTGCCAGCAGTTTATTTGGGACAGAACTCAATCAGCCCCAGCATTTT; D gene: TRBD1; J gene: TRBJ1-5; clone size: .; V gene: TRBV28